These 5 T cell receptor beta chains originate from one sample sequenced in a study of Ad26.COV2.S vaccination and SARS-CoV-2 variants. Indicated treatment: 15 to 20 received Ad26.COV2.S at low or high dose, single or two shots; 5 received placebo; per-sample allocation not given. Sample collection was performed on day 63 after the first vaccine or placebo injection. Profiled with immunoSEQ multiplex PCR; TCRdb holds only in-frame clones, not every one. The sample lists a few hundred thousand clones, 92% occurring once. The source material was peripheral blood, sampled in a trial of Ad26.COV2.S vaccine versus placebo. These TCRs come from a person aged 18-60 years who received the Ad26.COV2.S COVID-19 vaccine or a placebo.

V usage is TRBV12-5 and J usage is TRBJ1-1; no reliable D call. The CDR3 runs to 18 residues. From germline, CDR1 is LGHNT and CDR2 FRNRAP. V was cut by 6 bases and J by 2 bases, with 25 bases left in between. The CDR3 DNA reads as TGTGCTAGTGGATTAGGAGGGTCGATGCTAATTTTAAACACTGAAGCTTTCTTT. Translating it yields CASGLGGSMLILNTEAFF.

The V call is TRBV2, the J call TRBJ2-2; D unresolved. The CDR3 sequence is 17 residues long. Germline V gene lookup returns CDR1 SNHLY and CDR2 FYNNEI. Between the trimmed V and J ends, which lost 7 bases and 4 bases, there was a span of 22 bases. This chain's CDR3 is CASMNDPGPVFTGELFF. The CDR3 DNA sequence: TGTGCCAGCATGAACGACCCTGGTCCCGTCTTCACCGGGGAGCTGTTTTTT.

This clone was picked up a small number of times. The chain has TRBV5-6 and TRBJ2-1, with a weak D call TRBD1 (6 bases). Trimming cost V 4 bases and J 2 bases, with 19 bases left between them. This CDR3 has 17 amino acids. Germline assignment: CDR1 SGHDT and CDR2 YYEEEE. CDR3 residues: CASSIGGGLGTYNEQFF. The CDR3 DNA follows: TGTGCCAGCAGCATTGGTGGGGGCCTTGGCACCTACAATGAGCAGTTCTTC.

The chain combines TRBV9 with TRBJ2-5; 7 bases line up with TRBD2. With V trimmed by 0 bases and J by 4 bases, 12 bases remained unmatched. Germline values: CDR1 SGDLS, CDR2 YYNGEE. The CDR3 extends over 17 amino acids. In nucleotides, the CDR3 is TGTGCCAGCAGCGTAGGAGGGACGGGGGGACTGCGAGAGACCCAGTACTTC. It translates to CASSVGGTGGLRETQYF.

The genes are TRBV2 and TRBJ1-2, with a tentative D call TRBD1 (5 bases). With 6 bases removed from V and 6 bases from J, the gap between germline ends came to 14 bases. CDR1 is SNHLY, CDR2 FYNNEI, per germline. The CDR3 covers 13 residues. DNA of the CDR3: TGTGCCAGCAGGGATACAGGCTTTCATGGCTACACCTTC. It yields the protein CASRDTGFHGYTF. Variable domain in full (rest from reference TRBV2 and TRBJ1-2): EPEVTQTPSHQVTQMGQEVILRCVPISNHLYFYWYRQILGQKVEFLVSFYNNEISEKSEIFDDQFSVERPDGSNFTLKIRSTKLEDSAMYFCASRDTGFHGYTFGSGTRLTVV.